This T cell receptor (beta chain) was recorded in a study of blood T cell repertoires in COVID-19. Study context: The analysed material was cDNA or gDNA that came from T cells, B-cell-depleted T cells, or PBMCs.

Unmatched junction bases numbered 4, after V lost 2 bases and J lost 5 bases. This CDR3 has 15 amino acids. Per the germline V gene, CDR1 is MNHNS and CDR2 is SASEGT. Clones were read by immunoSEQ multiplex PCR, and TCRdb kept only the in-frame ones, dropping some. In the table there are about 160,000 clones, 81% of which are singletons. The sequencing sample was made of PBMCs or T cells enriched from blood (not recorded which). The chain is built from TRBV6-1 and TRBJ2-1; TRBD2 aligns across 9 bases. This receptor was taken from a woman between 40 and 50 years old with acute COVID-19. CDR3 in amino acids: CASSELAGGNNEQFF. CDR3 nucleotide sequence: TGTGCCAGCAGTGAACTCGCGGGAGGGAACAATGAGCAGTTCTTC.